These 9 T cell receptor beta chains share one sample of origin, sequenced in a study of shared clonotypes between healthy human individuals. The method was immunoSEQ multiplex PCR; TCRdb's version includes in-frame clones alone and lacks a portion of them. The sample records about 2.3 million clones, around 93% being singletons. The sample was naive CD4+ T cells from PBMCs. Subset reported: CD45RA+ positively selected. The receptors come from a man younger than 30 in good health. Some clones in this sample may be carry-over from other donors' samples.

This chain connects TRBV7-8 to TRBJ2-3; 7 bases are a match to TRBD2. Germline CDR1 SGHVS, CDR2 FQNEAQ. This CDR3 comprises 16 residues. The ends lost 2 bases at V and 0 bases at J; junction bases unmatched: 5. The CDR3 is CASSLQRDASTDTQYF. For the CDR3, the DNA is TGTGCCAGCAGCTTACAGCGGGACGCTAGCACAGATACGCAGTATTTT.

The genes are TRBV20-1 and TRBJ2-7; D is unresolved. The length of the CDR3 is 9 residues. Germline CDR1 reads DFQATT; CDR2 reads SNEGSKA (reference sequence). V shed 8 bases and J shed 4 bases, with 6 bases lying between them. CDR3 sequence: CSRLYEQYF. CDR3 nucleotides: TGCAGTCGCCTATACGAGCAGTACTTC.

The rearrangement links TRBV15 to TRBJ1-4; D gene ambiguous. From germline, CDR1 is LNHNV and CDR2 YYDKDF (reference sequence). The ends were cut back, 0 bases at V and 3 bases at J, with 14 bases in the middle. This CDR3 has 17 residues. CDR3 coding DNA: TGTGCCACCAGCAGAGATTGGGCCGCACGAGCTAATGAAAAACTGTTTTTT. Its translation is CATSRDWAARANEKLFF.

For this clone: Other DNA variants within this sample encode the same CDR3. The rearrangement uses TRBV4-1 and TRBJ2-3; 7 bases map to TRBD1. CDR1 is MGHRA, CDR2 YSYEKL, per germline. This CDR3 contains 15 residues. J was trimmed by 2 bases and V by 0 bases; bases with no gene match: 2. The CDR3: CASSQDRGYTDTQYF. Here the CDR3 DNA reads TGCGCCAGCAGCCAAGACAGGGGGTACACAGATACGCAGTATTTT.

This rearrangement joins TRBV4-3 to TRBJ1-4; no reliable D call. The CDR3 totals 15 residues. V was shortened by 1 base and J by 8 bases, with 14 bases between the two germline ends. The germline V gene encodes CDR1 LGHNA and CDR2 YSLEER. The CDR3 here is CASSQGTGRREKLFF. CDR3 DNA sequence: TGCGCCAGCAGCCAAGGGACGGGGAGGAGGGAAAAACTGTTTTTT.

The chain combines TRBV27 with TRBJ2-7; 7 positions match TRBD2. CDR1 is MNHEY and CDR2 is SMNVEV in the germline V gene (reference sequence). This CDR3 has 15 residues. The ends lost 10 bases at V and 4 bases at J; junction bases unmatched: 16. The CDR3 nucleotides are TGTGCCACCTCGCGGGCGGGAGTGGGGTGGTACGAGCAGTACTTC. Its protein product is CATSRAGVGWYEQYF.

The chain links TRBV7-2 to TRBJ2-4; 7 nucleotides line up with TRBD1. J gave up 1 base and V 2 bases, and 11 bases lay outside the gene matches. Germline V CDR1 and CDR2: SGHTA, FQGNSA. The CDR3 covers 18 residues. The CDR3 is CASSLRPLTGDAKNIQYF. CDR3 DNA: TGTGCCAGCAGCTTAAGGCCGCTCACAGGGGATGCCAAAAACATTCAGTACTTC.

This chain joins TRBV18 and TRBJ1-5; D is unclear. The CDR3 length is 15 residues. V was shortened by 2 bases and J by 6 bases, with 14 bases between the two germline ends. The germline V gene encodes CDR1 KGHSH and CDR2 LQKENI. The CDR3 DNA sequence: TGTGCCAGCTCACCAGCGGCACCGCGGGGTCAGCCCCAGCATTTT. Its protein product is CASSPAAPRGQPQHF.

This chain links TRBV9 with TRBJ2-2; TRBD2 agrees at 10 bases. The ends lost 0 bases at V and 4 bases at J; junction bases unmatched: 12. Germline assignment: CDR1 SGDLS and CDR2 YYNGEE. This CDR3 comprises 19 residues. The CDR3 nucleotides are TGTGCCAGCAGCGTAGGCTCTATTCCTAGCGGGAGAGGCACCGGGGAGCTGTTTTTT. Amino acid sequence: CASSVGSIPSGRGTGELFF.